This T cell receptor beta chain was profiled in a study of blood T cell repertoires in COVID-19. Overall study: COVID-19 samples collected from the United States, Italy and Spain covered acute and convalescent phases. T cells, B-cell-depleted T cells, or PBMCs provided the cDNA or gDNA that served as material.

Authors' methods: The assay estimated nucleated cells by amplifying reference gene primers. Method: immunoSEQ multiplex PCR; TCRdb's copy keeps in-frame clones and lacks some. The V and J calls and clone size come from that table; D and trimming were worked out from the DNA. The data hold about 89,000 clones, with around 80% observed a single time. Germline loops: CDR1 SGHRS, CDR2 YFSETQ. This CDR3 contains 12 residues. The germline V and J ends were trimmed by 0 bases and 6 bases, with 7 bases remaining between them. The sample consisted of peripheral blood. The V gene is TRBV5-1, the J gene TRBJ2-7; D is unclear. The TCR originated in a man in his 70s with acute or convalescent COVID-19. The CDR3 nucleotides read TGCGCCAGCAGCTTGGATTTTCGCGAGCAGTACTTC. Protein product: CASSLDFREQYF.